The sample holds one count of the clone carrying this T cell receptor beta chain. These data are taken from a study of blood T cell repertoires in COVID-19. Assay used: immunoSEQ multiplex PCR; TCRdb lists only in-frame clones, some missing. The sample includes roughly 150,000 clones, 79% of them seen just once. Sequencing was carried out using PBMCs or T cells enriched from blood (not recorded which). The sequence derives from a woman in her seventies in a cohort exposed to, infected with or recovered from COVID-19 (not recorded which).

The CDR3 here is CASSPPGGGNTEAFF. The DNA for the CDR3 is TGTGCCAGCAGCCCGCCTGGGGGGGGAAATACTGAAGCTTTCTTT. V is TRBV7-2 and J is TRBJ1-1, with D possibly matching TRBD1 (5 bases). Germline-derived CDR1 and CDR2 are SGHTA and FQGNSA. V lost 5 bases, J lost 5 bases, and 18 bases lay in between. The CDR3 has 15 amino acids.